Following are 17 T cell receptor beta chains from one sample sequenced in a study of spatial heterogeneity in lung cancer. Time point here: sample taken at primary tumor resection. Whole RNA was taken from tumor, nontumor lung or frozen PBMC; it was then sequenced unsorted. TCRdb passed the 5' RACE reads through MiXCR, listing each CDR3 protein once. The sample records about 3,200 distinct CDR3 sequences, more than 15% being singletons. This specimen consisted of PBMCs, obtained at surgery. These receptors all come from a female donor with early-stage non-small cell lung cancer.

This clonotype was counted ten times or more. The chain combines TRBV27 with TRBJ2-4; tentatively, D is TRBD1 or TRBD2 (5 bases each). From germline, CDR1 is MNHEY and CDR2 SMNVEV (reference sequence). The V end lost 11 bases, the J end lost 7 bases, and 15 bases lay between the germline ends. This CDR3 has 12 amino acids. Here the CDR3 reads CAAGGSWNIQYF. DNA for the CDR3: TGTGCCGCTGGGGGATCTTGGAACATTCAGTACTTC.

The chain couples TRBV11-2 to TRBJ2-7; D possibly matches TRBD1 or TRBD2 (5 bases each). Germline CDR1 reads SGHAT; CDR2 reads FQNNGV. V gave up 2 bases and J gave up 6 bases, with 20 bases separating them. The CDR3 covers 16 residues. The CDR3: CASSLNEIGAASEQYF. The DNA for the CDR3 is TGTGCCAGCAGCTTAAATGAAATCGGGGCCGCTAGCGAGCAGTACTTC.

This clonotype was seen repeatedly, ten times or more. For the CDR3, the DNA is TGTGCCAGCAGTTACGTCACAGGGGGACCCACTGAAGCTTTCTTT. Translating it yields CASSYVTGGPTEAFF. The V gene is TRBV6-6, the J gene TRBJ1-1; 8 bases align to TRBD1. The CDR3 covers 15 residues. V was clipped by 2 bases and J by 4 bases; unmatched bases: 6. Germline V gene data show CDR1 as MNHNY and CDR2 as SVGAGI (reference sequence).

By share, this clonotype counts as medium-sized. J is TRBJ1-1 and V is TRBV7-9, with no clear D. Germline V lookup: CDR1 SEHNR, CDR2 FQNEAQ (reference sequence). The ends were cut back, 2 bases at V and 4 bases at J, with 11 bases in the middle. This CDR3 region has 14 residues. The CDR3 DNA sequence: TGTGCCAGCAGCTTACCGGCTGACGGCACTGAAGCTTTCTTT. Translated: CASSLPADGTEAFF.

This clonotype came up a few times. This chain uses TRBV2 with TRBJ2-1; D unclear. CDR1 and CDR2 from the germline V gene are SNHLY and FYNNEI. Trimming pared 7 bases from V and 4 bases from J, leaving 17 bases between. There are 15 residues in the CDR3. CDR3 coding DNA: TGTGCCAGCAACGAGGAGACGGCAGGATACAATGAGCAGTTCTTC. It is translated as CASNEETAGYNEQFF.

This clonotype was recorded at least ten times. This chain links TRBV7-8 with TRBJ2-6; D is unclear. Trimming removed 3 bases at V and 4 bases at J, with 4 bases between. The CDR3 loop spans 13 amino acids. Germline V lookup: CDR1 SGHVS, CDR2 FQNEAQ. The CDR3 coding sequence is TGTGCCAGCAGCTTGACCGGGGCCAACGTCCTGACTTTC. Its protein is CASSLTGANVLTF.

The chain combines TRBV3-1 with TRBJ1-1; TRBD1 matches 8 bases. Per the germline V gene, CDR1 is LGHDT and CDR2 is YNNKEL (reference sequence). V gave up 1 base and J gave up 5 bases; unmatched junction bases: 6. The CDR3 is 15 residues long. The CDR3 DNA follows: TGTGCCAGCAGCCAAGGAAACAGGGGGAATACTGAAGCTTTCTTT. This sequence encodes CASSQGNRGNTEAFF.

This clonotype was recorded many times. The chain carries TRBV28 and TRBJ2-7; 8 bases match TRBD2. The CDR3 covers 14 residues. Germline loops: CDR1 MDHEN, CDR2 SYDVKM. J lost 3 bases, V lost 5 bases, and 6 bases had no gene match. The CDR3 nucleotides are TGTGCCAGCAGTACACCTCGGGAGGGCTACGAGCAGTACTTC. The encoded protein is CASSTPREGYEQYF.

This clonotype has ten or more counts. The chain recombines TRBV14 with TRBJ2-1, with a possible D match to TRBD1 (7 bases). CDR1 SGHDN and CDR2 FVKESK come from the germline V gene. V was shortened by 3 bases and J by 9 bases, with 15 bases between the two germline ends. The CDR3 extends over 14 amino acids. The CDR3 reads CASSQGGQASEQFF. The CDR3 bases are TGTGCCAGCAGCCAGGGAGGACAGGCCTCTGAGCAGTTCTTC.

This clonotype has at least ten counts. The J gene is TRBJ2-7, the V gene TRBV12-3 or TRBV12-4; D is perhaps TRBD1 or TRBD2 (5 bases each). This CDR3 is built from 13 residues. Trimming took 3 bases from V and 8 from J, leaving 14 bases between them. CDR3 sequence (DNA): TGTGCCAGCAGTTTCTTGGGACGGGACCAGCAGTACTTC. It yields the protein CASSFLGRDQQYF.

There are many counts of this clonotype. The chain couples TRBV12-3 or TRBV12-4 to TRBJ2-7; the match to TRBD2 covers 8 bases. The trim removed 1 base at V and 4 bases at J, leaving 6 bases unmatched. This CDR3 contains 15 residues. The CDR3 coding sequence is TGTGCCAGCAGTTTAGGGTCGGGAGGGCCGTACGAGCAGTACTTC. Its protein product is CASSLGSGGPYEQYF.

By sample fraction, this clonotype is medium-sized. The V and J genes are TRBV3-1 and TRBJ2-2; the D gene is possibly TRBD1 (5 bases). CDR3 size: 14 residues. Germline V CDR1 and CDR2: LGHDT, YNNKEL (reference sequence). Trimming shortened V by 4 bases and J by 0 bases, and 6 bases separated the two germline ends. Here the CDR3 DNA reads TGTGCCAGCAGCCCGGACACGAACACCGGGGAGCTGTTTTTT. Translated: CASSPDTNTGELFF. Drawing the rest from reference TRBV3-1 and TRBJ2-2, the complete variable domain is DTAVSQTPKYLVTQMGNDKSIKCEQNLGHDTMYWYKQDSKKFLKIMFSYNNKELIINETVPNRFSPKSPDKAHLNLHINSLELGDSAVYFCASSPDTNTGELFFGEGSRLTVL.

This clonotype was counted a few times. Germline is not matched at one junction end, which may reflect a read error. This chain connects TRBV29-1 to TRBJ1-1; D is ambiguous. The CDR3 runs 10 residues. Germline assignment: CDR1 SQVTM and CDR2 ANQGSEA. DNA of the CDR3: TGCAGCGCACTGAATACTGAAGCTTTCTTT. Translated, it gives CSALNTEAFF.

This clonotype showed up many times. J is TRBJ2-1 and V is TRBV19; 7 positions match TRBD1. Germline V gene data show CDR1 as LNHDA and CDR2 as SQIVND (reference sequence). Trimming took 3 bases from V and 7 from J; bases not matched to a gene: 15. This CDR3 has 17 amino acids. The CDR3 DNA is TGTGCCAGTAGTATGCCAATTTACAGGGGCTTTGGGAATGAGCAGTTCTTC. It codes for CASSMPIYRGFGNEQFF.

This clonotype is classed as medium-sized. The chain uses TRBV20-1 and TRBJ2-3; 9 bases are a match to TRBD2. The germline V gene encodes CDR1 DFQATT and CDR2 SNEGSKA (reference sequence). With 5 bases clipped from V and 7 bases from J, the junction kept 10 bases outside the gene matches. This CDR3 region has 14 residues. The CDR3 sequence: CSADPQREENTQYF. For the CDR3, the DNA is TGCAGTGCTGACCCCCAGCGGGAGGAAAATACGCAGTATTTT.

Ten or more counts support this clonotype. J is TRBJ2-5 and V is TRBV25-1; no clear D gene. CDR1 MGHDK and CDR2 SYGVNS come from the germline V gene. The CDR3 length is 15 residues. V was pared by 2 bases and J by 2 bases, with 12 bases between. The CDR3 sequence: CASSEKRQRQETQYF. The CDR3 coding sequence is TGTGCCAGCAGTGAAAAAAGGCAGAGACAAGAGACCCAGTACTTC.

This clonotype showed up many times. The chain employs TRBV20-1 and TRBJ1-1, with 7 nucleotides matching TRBD1. Trimming at V came to 4 bases and at J to 3 bases, leaving 2 bases not matched to a gene. In germline, CDR1 is DFQATT, CDR2 SNEGSKA (reference sequence). The CDR3 has 12 residues. CDR3 loop: CSAMTGYTEAFF. The CDR3 nucleotides are TGCAGTGCTATGACAGGGTACACTGAAGCTTTCTTT.